The clone carrying this T cell receptor (beta chain) was recorded at least ten times. Its antigen is not known. This entry comes from a study of CD8 T cells in ankylosing spondylitis. Trimming left V 4 bases short and J 1 base short, with 12 bases between. The CDR3 contains 14 residues. Per germline, CDR1 SGHKS and CDR2 YYEKEE (reference sequence). Whole-study findings and limits: CD8+ cells made up the disease-linked clones, which were relatively rare in peripheral blood. Certain motif variants had earlier appeared in reactive arthritis synovial fluid and blood.

Libraries of TCR beta came from quantitative 5'-RACE with molecular barcodes. TCRdb used MiXCR to reprocess the 5' RACE reads, holding one entry per CDR3 protein. The data contain 250,000 to 400,000 distinct CDR3 sequences, 11% of them singletons. The genes are TRBV5-5 and TRBJ2-7, with a tentative D call TRBD1 (8 bases). This clonotype was sampled from a female donor with ankylosing spondylitis or in good health (not recorded which). Sequences were obtained from blood, either unsorted or a sorted T cell fraction (not recorded which). CDR3 in amino acids: CASSHRGGSYEQYF. The CDR3 DNA reads TGTGCCAGCAGCCACAGGGGGGGATCCTACGAGCAGTACTTC.